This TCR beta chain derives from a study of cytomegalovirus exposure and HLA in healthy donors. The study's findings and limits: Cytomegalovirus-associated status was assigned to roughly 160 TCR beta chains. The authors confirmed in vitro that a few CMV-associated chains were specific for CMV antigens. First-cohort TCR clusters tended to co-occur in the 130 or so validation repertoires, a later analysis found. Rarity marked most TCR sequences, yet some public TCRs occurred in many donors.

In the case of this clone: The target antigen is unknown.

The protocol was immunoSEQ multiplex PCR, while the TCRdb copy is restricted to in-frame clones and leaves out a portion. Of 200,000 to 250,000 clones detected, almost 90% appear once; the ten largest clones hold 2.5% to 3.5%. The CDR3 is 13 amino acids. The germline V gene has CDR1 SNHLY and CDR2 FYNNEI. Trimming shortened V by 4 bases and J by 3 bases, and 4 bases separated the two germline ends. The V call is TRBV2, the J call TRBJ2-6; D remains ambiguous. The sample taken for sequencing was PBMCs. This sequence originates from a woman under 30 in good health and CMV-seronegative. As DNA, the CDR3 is TGTGCCAGCAGTGGGCATGGGGCCAACGTCCTGACTTTC. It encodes CASSGHGANVLTF.